Each of the 22 T cell receptor beta chains below was sequenced from the same sample in a study of blood T cell repertoires in COVID-19. The data were produced by immunoSEQ multiplex PCR, yet TCRdb's version contains in-frame clones alone and is incomplete. Here the sample spans tens of thousands of clones, 80% to 85% being singletons. The sequenced sample consisted of peripheral blood. The receptors derive from a middle-aged man with acute or convalescent COVID-19.

The V call is TRBV7-9, the J call TRBJ2-5; a possible D gene is TRBD2 (6 bases). V was pared by 1 base and J by 5 bases, with 14 bases between. The CDR3 is 15 residues long. CDR1 is SEHNR, CDR2 FQNEAQ, per germline (reference sequence). The CDR3 coding sequence is TGTGCCAGCAGCTTAGGAACGGGACTCGGCGAGACCCAGTACTTC. It translates to CASSLGTGLGETQYF.

This clone showed up just once. The chain carries TRBV13 and TRBJ2-3, with a possible D match to TRBD2 (6 bases). This CDR3 has 15 amino acids. Between the trimmed V and J ends, which lost 2 bases and 5 bases, there was a span of 14 bases. Germline V gene data show CDR1 as PRHDT and CDR2 as FYEKMQ (reference sequence). The CDR3 region has the DNA TGTGCCAGCAGCTTAAGCGTTTTCGGGGGAGATACGCAGTATTTT. Its translation: CASSLSVFGGDTQYF.

In regard to this clone: Relative to the germline gene, one junction end is altered; a read error may explain this. The chain joins TRBV11-2 to TRBJ2-3, with D perhaps TRBD2 (6 bases). This CDR3 contains 16 residues. Germline assignment: CDR1 SGHAT and CDR2 FQNNGV. For the CDR3, the DNA is TGTGCCAGCAGCCTAGAGGGCTCTAGCGGCACAGATACGCAGTATTTT. It yields the protein CASSLEGSSGTDTQYF.

The rearrangement uses TRBV5-4 and TRBJ2-4; possible D gene TRBD1, 5 bases. Trimming took 3 bases from V and 8 from J, leaving 21 bases between them. The CDR3 runs to 16 residues. The V gene's germline CDR1 is SGHNT and CDR2 YYREEE (reference sequence). CDR3 sequence: CASSSPRAGVKDIQYF. CDR3 in DNA: TGTGCCAGCAGCTCTCCCAGGGCAGGCGTTAAAGACATTCAGTACTTC.

This rearrangement joins TRBV19 to TRBJ1-2; no clear D gene. This CDR3 is 13 amino acids long. From germline, CDR1 is LNHDA and CDR2 SQIVND (reference sequence). The germline V and J ends were trimmed by 4 bases and 5 bases, with 11 bases remaining between them. CDR3 bases: TGTGCCAGTAGTAGGTCAGAGGCATATGGCTACACCTTC. This codes for CASSRSEAYGYTF.

This CDR3 reads CASSVASGGDTQYF. The CDR3 coding sequence is TGTGCCAGCAGCGTAGCCAGCGGAGGAGATACGCAGTATTTT. The chain is built from TRBV9 and TRBJ2-3; D possibly corresponds to TRBD2 (5 bases). The CDR3 is 14 residues long. V lost 0 bases to trimming and J lost 5 bases, with 10 bases between them. Germline V CDR1 and CDR2: SGDLS, YYNGEE.

The V gene is TRBV28, the J gene TRBJ2-7, with TRBD1 identical over 10 bases. V lost 6 bases and J lost 4; bases outside the gene matches: 6. Germline V gives CDR1 MDHEN, CDR2 SYDVKM. The CDR3 has 14 residues. The CDR3 region is CASSPRQGAYEQYF. In DNA, the CDR3 is TGTGCCAGCAGCCCAAGACAGGGGGCTTACGAGCAGTACTTC.

The chain carries TRBV25-1 and TRBJ2-2; 9 bases agree with TRBD2. Per germline, CDR1 MGHDK and CDR2 SYGVNS. CDR3 size: 17 residues. Germline trimming cut 8 bases from V and 2 bases from J; bases unmatched to any gene: 12. CDR3 in amino acids: CASWSGLAGSNTGELFF. In DNA form, the CDR3 reads TGTGCCAGCTGGAGCGGCCTAGCGGGGTCAAACACCGGGGAGCTGTTTTTT.

This clone was seen a single time. The V gene is TRBV27, the J gene TRBJ1-4, with D maybe TRBD1 (6 bases). The ends were cut back, 3 bases at V and 7 bases at J, with 12 bases in the middle. Per the germline V gene, CDR1 is MNHEY and CDR2 is SMNVEV (reference sequence). CDR3 length: 14 amino acids. This chain's CDR3 is CASSFEQGGEKLFF. The CDR3 DNA is TGTGCCAGCAGTTTTGAACAGGGTGGTGAAAAACTGTTTTTT.

The rearrangement uses TRBV7-8 and TRBJ1-6; 7 bases map to TRBD1. Per the germline V gene, CDR1 is SGHVS and CDR2 is FQNEAQ. CDR3 length: 16 residues. V gave up 2 bases and J gave up 6 bases; unmatched junction bases: 7. CDR3 loop: CASSLIAPGGNSPLHF. CDR3 DNA sequence: TGTGCCAGCAGCTTAATTGCTCCAGGGGGTAATTCACCCCTCCACTTT. The whole variable domain, filled in from reference TRBV7-8 and TRBJ1-6, reads GAGVSQSPRYKVAKRGQDVALRCDPISGHVSLFWYQQALGQGPEFLTYFQNEAQLDKSGLPSDRFFAERPEGSVSTLKIQRTQQEDSAVYLCASSLIAPGGNSPLHFGNGTRLTVT.

In nucleotides, the CDR3 is TGTGCCAGCAGCTTCGACCAAGAGACCCAGTACTTC. Protein sequence: CASSFDQETQYF. V gene TRBV11-2 combines with J gene TRBJ2-5; D is ambiguous. CDR1 and CDR2 from the germline V gene are SGHAT and FQNNGV. The V end lost 3 bases, the J end lost 0 bases, and 2 bases lay between the germline ends. There are 12 residues in the CDR3.

The chain has TRBV6-1 and TRBJ1-1; D possibly corresponds to TRBD1 (5 bases). The germline V gene has CDR1 MNHNS and CDR2 SASEGT. V dropped 1 base and J dropped 5 bases, with 11 bases sitting between them. The CDR3 length is 14 residues. The CDR3 DNA sequence: TGTGCCAGCAGTGAAGGGCAGGGTATGACTGAAGCTTTCTTT. This encodes CASSEGQGMTEAFF.

This clone was detected only a few times. The chain uses TRBV7-2 and TRBJ2-7; D gene uncertain. The CDR3 covers 14 residues. Germline V gene data show CDR1 as SGHTA and CDR2 as FQGNSA. With 5 bases removed from V and 3 bases from J, the gap between germline ends came to 14 bases. The CDR3 coding sequence is TGTGCCAGCAGCCCACGACTGAGAAGCTACGAGCAGTACTTC. It is translated as CASSPRLRSYEQYF.

The chain combines TRBV5-6 with TRBJ1-6, with a possible D match to TRBD1 (5 bases). This CDR3 is built from 15 residues. Looked up from germline, CDR1 is SGHDT and CDR2 is YYEEEE. V lost 0 bases to trimming and J lost 7 bases, with 11 bases between them. The CDR3 DNA sequence: TGTGCCAGCAGCTTGGGGCAGGGTGGGAATTCACCCCTCCACTTT. Its protein product is CASSLGQGGNSPLHF.

This rearrangement joins TRBV7-9 to TRBJ2-3; 7 bases are a match to TRBD2. The V gene end was trimmed by 1 base and the J gene end by 6 bases; junction bases not matched to a gene: 4. From germline, CDR1 is SEHNR and CDR2 FQNEAQ (reference sequence). The CDR3 spans 14 residues. The CDR3: CASSLGTSADTQYF. CDR3 coding DNA: TGTGCCAGCAGCTTAGGAACTAGCGCGGATACGCAGTATTTT. Looking up the rest from reference TRBV7-9 and TRBJ2-3 gives the full variable domain: DTGVSQNPRHKITKRGQNVTFRCDPISEHNRLYWYRQTLGQGPEFLTYFQNEAQLEKSRLLSDRFSAERPKGSFSTLEIQRTEQGDSAMYLCASSLGTSADTQYFGPGTRLTVL.

This clone was recorded only once. The chain couples TRBV5-5 to TRBJ1-2; D unresolved. Trimming pared 3 bases from V and 7 bases from J, leaving 13 bases between. Germline V gene lookup returns CDR1 SGHKS and CDR2 YYEKEE (reference sequence). The CDR3 is 13 amino acids. DNA for the CDR3: TGTGCCAGCAGCTCGCGGAGAGACCCTGGCTACACCTTC. Translated: CASSSRRDPGYTF. Together with reference TRBV5-5 and TRBJ1-2, the CDR3 gives the full variable domain: DAGVTQSPTHLIKTRGQQVTLRCSPISGHKSVSWYQQVLGQGPQFIFQYYEKEERGRGNFPDRFSARQFPNYSSELNVNALLLGDSALYLCASSSRRDPGYTFGSGTRLTVV.

The chain carries TRBV3-1 (or the pseudogene TRBV3-2) and TRBJ2-3; D perhaps matches TRBD2 (6 bases). Trimming took 1 base from V and 2 from J, leaving 19 bases between them. The CDR3 covers 18 residues. Germline-derived CDR1 and CDR2 are LGHDT and YNNKEL (reference sequence). CDR3 amino acids: CASSQGLGPWDFTDTQYF. The CDR3 DNA sequence: TGTGCCAGCAGCCAAGGTCTGGGCCCATGGGACTTCACAGATACGCAGTATTTT.

This chain uses TRBV24-1 with TRBJ2-7; 7 bases are shared with TRBD2. Unmatched junction bases numbered 2, after V lost 4 bases and J lost 0 bases. Looked up from germline, CDR1 is KGHDR and CDR2 is SFDVKD. The CDR3 loop spans 14 amino acids. CDR3 sequence reads: CATSEGGSSYEQYF. The DNA for the CDR3 is TGTGCCACCAGTGAAGGCGGGAGCTCCTACGAGCAGTACTTC.

This clone was seen a single time. The CDR3 nucleotides are TGTGCCCAAAGCGGGGACAACACCGGGGAGCTGTTTTTT. This sequence encodes CAQSGDNTGELFF. The V gene is TRBV30, the J gene TRBJ2-2, with TRBD2 identical over 7 bases. The CDR3 sequence is 13 residues long. Trimming took 8 bases from V and 2 from J; bases not matched to a gene: 5. CDR1 is GTSNPN and CDR2 is SVGIG in the germline V gene (reference sequence).

The V gene is TRBV5-6, the J gene TRBJ2-2; possibly TRBD2 for D (5 bases). V dropped 2 bases and J dropped 5 bases, with 13 bases sitting between them. The CDR3 runs to 15 residues. Germline V lookup: CDR1 SGHDT, CDR2 YYEEEE. CDR3 sequence: CASSFSGLWTGELFF. CDR3 nucleotides: TGTGCCAGCAGCTTCTCTGGACTGTGGACCGGGGAGCTGTTTTTT.

The chain couples TRBV4-3 to TRBJ1-1, with TRBD1 identical over 8 bases. Germline values: CDR1 LGHNA, CDR2 YSLEER. Unmatched junction bases numbered 2, after V lost 2 bases and J lost 3 bases. This CDR3 has 14 residues. CDR3 protein: CASSQQTGDTEAFF. The CDR3, as DNA: TGCGCCAGCAGCCAACAGACAGGGGACACTGAAGCTTTCTTT.

This sequence joins TRBV2 and TRBJ1-2; tentative D call: TRBD1 (5 bases). CDR1 SNHLY and CDR2 FYNNEI come from the germline V gene. The CDR3 extends over 13 amino acids. Between the trimmed V and J ends, which lost 3 bases and 3 bases, there was a span of 8 bases. The CDR3 bases are TGTGCCAGCAGTGACAGGGAGGACTATGGCTACACCTTC. The encoded protein is CASSDREDYGYTF.